This T cell receptor (beta chain) emerged from a study of cytomegalovirus exposure and HLA in healthy donors. Whole-study findings and limits: Across donors, sequencing depth was assumed by presence/absence analyses to be roughly uniform. A link between a missense DCLRE1C variant and TCR beta V- and J-gene trimming emerged from a later analysis.

The PCR employed 60 Vbeta primers together with 13 Jbeta primers. The method was immunoSEQ multiplex PCR; TCRdb's version includes in-frame clones alone and lacks a portion of them. The sample holds about 120,000 clones; around 76% are singletons and the top ten take approximately 12%. In regard to this clone: Its cognate antigen is unknown.

The germline V gene has CDR1 SGHTS and CDR2 YDEGEE. The CDR3 sequence is 14 residues long. V gave up 3 bases and J gave up 7 bases; unmatched junction bases: 8. The sample was PBMCs. The chain uses TRBV5-8 and TRBJ1-2; 8 nucleotides align to TRBD1. This TCR derives from a middle-aged woman in good health and CMV-seropositive. The CDR3 DNA reads as TGTGCCAGCAGCTATCCGGACAGGGCCGGTGGCTACACCTTC. It yields the protein CASSYPDRAGGYTF.